This TCR beta chain was captured by sequencing in a study of cytomegalovirus exposure and HLA in healthy donors. It was with 60 Vbeta and 13 Jbeta primers that the PCR ran. The assay was immunoSEQ multiplex PCR, and TCRdb's table has in-frame clones only and misses some. This table has around 140,000 clones, about 61% appearing once. CDR3 length equals 11 residues. The germline V gene encodes CDR1 GTSNPN and CDR2 SVGIG (reference sequence). The germline V and J ends were trimmed by 2 bases and 10 bases, with 11 bases remaining between them. As regards this clone: Its antigen is undetermined.

Study observations and caveats: In presence/absence analyses, roughly uniform sequencing depth across donors was assumed.

V usage is TRBV30 and J usage is TRBJ1-2; TRBD1 might be the D (5 bases). Sequencing was performed on PBMCs. This sequence was found in a male donor in good health and CMV-seronegative. CDR3: CAWSNRGTYTF. The CDR3 region has the DNA TGTGCCTGGAGTAATAGGGGCACCTACACCTTC.